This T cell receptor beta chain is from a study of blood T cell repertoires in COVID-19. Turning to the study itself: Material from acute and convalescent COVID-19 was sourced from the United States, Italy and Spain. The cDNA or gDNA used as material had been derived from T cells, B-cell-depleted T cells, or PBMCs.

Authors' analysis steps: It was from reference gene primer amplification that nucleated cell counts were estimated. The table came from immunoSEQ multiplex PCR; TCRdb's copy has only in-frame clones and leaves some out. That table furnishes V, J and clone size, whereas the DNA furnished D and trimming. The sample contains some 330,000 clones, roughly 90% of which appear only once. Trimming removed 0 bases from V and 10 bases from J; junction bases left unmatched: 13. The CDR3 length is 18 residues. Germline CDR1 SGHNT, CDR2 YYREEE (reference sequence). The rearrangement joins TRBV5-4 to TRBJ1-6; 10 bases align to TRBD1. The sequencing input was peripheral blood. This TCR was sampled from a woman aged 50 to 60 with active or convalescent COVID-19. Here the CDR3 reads CASSLGQGARSGNSPLHF. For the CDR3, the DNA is TGTGCCAGCAGCTTGGGACAGGGGGCGCGTTCTGGTAACTCACCCCTCCACTTT.